Shown below are 30 T cell receptor beta chains from a single sample sequenced in a study of blood T cell repertoires in COVID-19. The table came from immunoSEQ multiplex PCR; TCRdb's copy has only in-frame clones and leaves some out. Among approximately 250,000 clones listed, roughly 89% were seen once. The sample taken for sequencing was PBMCs or T cells enriched from blood (not recorded which). The receptors come from a woman aged 30 to 39 who had recovered from COVID-19.

The genes are TRBV21-1 and TRBJ1-1; TRBD1 is the table's D call, not checked against the DNA. TRBV21-1 counts as a pseudogene. The CDR3 is 18 residues long. In DNA form, the CDR3 reads TGTGCCAGCAGCAGGAGGGGGATAGACAGGGCCTATTATGTTGAAGCTTTCTTT. Translation gives CASSRRGIDRAYYVEAFF.

In this sample, this clone turned up once. This chain uses TRBV4-1 with TRBJ2-7, with D tentatively TRBD2 (5 bases). Germline V CDR1 and CDR2: MGHRA, YSYEKL. The CDR3 is 15 amino acids. Deletions cut 4 bases from V and 0 bases from J, with 13 bases between. CDR3: CASSPRTFLSYEQYF. CDR3 nucleotide sequence: TGCGCCAGCAGCCCAAGGACTTTCCTCTCCTACGAGCAGTACTTC.

The CDR3 region has the DNA TGTGCCAGCAGCCCCTCGTTCAGCGGCTCCTACAATGAGCAGTTCTTC. The encoded protein is CASSPSFSGSYNEQFF. This chain connects TRBV11-2 to TRBJ2-1; D is possibly TRBD2 (5 bases). The ends were cut back, 5 bases at V and 0 bases at J, with 14 bases in the middle. Germline assignment: CDR1 SGHAT and CDR2 FQNNGV. The CDR3 runs 16 residues. Together with reference TRBV11-2 and TRBJ2-1, the CDR3 gives the full variable domain: EAGVAQSPRYKIIEKRQSVAFWCNPISGHATLYWYQQILGQGPKLLIQFQNNGVVDDSQLPKDRFSAERLKGVDSTLKIQPAKLEDSAVYLCASSPSFSGSYNEQFFGPGTRLTVL.

V and J are TRBV2 and TRBJ1-4; D call uncertain. Deletions cut 6 bases from V and 7 bases from J, with 12 bases between. This CDR3 has 13 residues. Looked up from germline, CDR1 is SNHLY and CDR2 is FYNNEI. The DNA for the CDR3 is TGTGCCAGCAGACCGGACTCTGGTGAAAAACTGTTTTTT. Its protein product is CASRPDSGEKLFF.

This CDR3 reads CASSLREASADTQYF. The CDR3 DNA reads as TGTGCCAGCAGCTTACGGGAGGCCAGCGCAGATACGCAGTATTTT. V and J are TRBV11-2 and TRBJ2-3; 7 nucleotides line up with TRBD2. The CDR3 runs to 15 residues. V shed 2 bases and J 4 bases; nucleotides not matched to a gene: 6. Germline CDR1 and CDR2: SGHAT and FQNNGV.

This rearrangement joins TRBV6-5 to TRBJ2-1; D unresolved. Deletions cut 5 bases from V and 6 bases from J, with 11 bases between. The V gene's germline CDR1 is MNHEY and CDR2 SVGAGI. CDR3 length equals 13 residues. The CDR3: CASSTQTPNEQFF. Here the CDR3 DNA reads TGTGCCAGCAGTACACAAACCCCCAATGAGCAGTTCTTC.

This chain links TRBV24-1 with TRBJ1-1; D unresolved. The CDR3 totals 15 residues. The germline gives CDR1 KGHDR, CDR2 SFDVKD. V lost 7 bases to trimming and J lost 7 bases, with 21 bases between them. The CDR3 bases are TGTGCCACCAGCGGATTCCAGGAGGGTCGCAATGAAGCTTTCTTT. It specifies CATSGFQEGRNEAFF.

The rearrangement links TRBV4-2 to TRBJ1-4; TRBD1 aligns across 7 bases. The CDR3 extends over 13 amino acids. The germline gives CDR1 LGHNA, CDR2 YNFKEQ. Trimming cost V 0 bases and J 13 bases; bases outside gene matches: 5. The DNA for the CDR3 is TGTGCCAGCAGCCAAGATAACCGGGACAGACTGTTTTTT. It yields the protein CASSQDNRDRLFF.

As to this clone: The same CDR3 also results from other DNA sequences found in this sample. This chain uses TRBV28 with TRBJ1-1, with a tentative D call TRBD1 (5 bases). The germline CDR1 and CDR2 sequences are MDHEN and SYDVKM. This CDR3 is 11 amino acids long. With 10 bases removed from V and 4 bases from J, the gap between germline ends came to 10 bases. In DNA form, the CDR3 reads TGTGCCACCCAGGGTGGCACTGAAGCTTTCTTT. This translates into CATQGGTEAFF.

The rearrangement uses TRBV6-2 or TRBV6-3 and TRBJ1-5; the D gene is possibly TRBD1 (6 bases). Trimming took 5 bases from V and 5 from J, leaving 10 bases between them. CDR1 MNHEY and CDR2 SVGEGT come from the germline V gene. The CDR3 is 13 residues long. The CDR3 region has the DNA TGTGCCAGCAGTGACAACAGGGATCAGCCCCAGCATTTT. It translates to CASSDNRDQPQHF.

The chain has TRBV19 and TRBJ2-1; TRBD2 aligns across 12 bases. Germline CDR1 LNHDA, CDR2 SQIVND (reference sequence). The J segment lost 14 bases and the V segment lost 5 bases, leaving 4 bases of the junction unmatched. The CDR3 spans 12 residues. In DNA, the CDR3 is TGTGCCAGTAGTTCGAGGACTAGCGGGAAGTTCTTC. This encodes CASSSRTSGKFF.

The genes are TRBV7-9 and TRBJ2-1, with 7 bases that match TRBD1. J gave up 0 bases and V 7 bases, and 3 bases lay outside the gene matches. CDR1 is SEHNR, CDR2 FQNEAQ, per germline (reference sequence). This CDR3 comprises 14 residues. This CDR3 reads CASTPGGSYNEQFF. The CDR3, as DNA: TGTGCCAGCACCCCAGGGGGCTCCTACAATGAGCAGTTCTTC.

This rearrangement joins TRBV5-1 to TRBJ2-3; 11 nucleotides line up with TRBD2. This CDR3 is built from 16 residues. CDR1 and CDR2 from the germline V gene are SGHRS and YFSETQ. After removal of 4 bases from V and 3 bases from J, the junction contained 7 bases not matched to a gene. This CDR3 reads CASSRLAGLFTDTQYF. CDR3 bases: TGCGCCAGCAGCCGACTAGCGGGATTATTTACAGATACGCAGTATTTT.

DNA for the CDR3: TGTGCCAGTAAGGGGCCAAGCTCCTATAATTCACCCCTCCACTTT. It encodes CASKGPSSYNSPLHF. The chain carries TRBV19 and TRBJ1-6; a weak D match, TRBD1 (5 bases). The CDR3 totals 15 residues. Germline lookup yields CDR1 LNHDA and CDR2 SQIVND (reference sequence). V was trimmed by 7 bases and J by 0 bases, leaving 10 bases between them.

This chain uses TRBV7-2 with TRBJ2-5; D unresolved. CDR3 length equals 15 residues. With 5 bases removed from V and 1 base from J, the gap between germline ends came to 14 bases. CDR1 SGHTA and CDR2 FQGNSA come from the germline V gene. The CDR3 loop is CASSIVSRPQETQYF. The CDR3 nucleotides are TGTGCCAGCAGCATAGTGAGCAGGCCCCAAGAGACCCAGTACTTC. Filled out from reference TRBV7-2 and TRBJ2-5, the complete variable domain reads GAGVSQSPSNKVTEKGKDVELRCDPISGHTALYWYRQSLGQGLEFLIYFQGNSAPDKSGLPSDRFSAERTGGSVSTLTIQRTQQEDSAVYLCASSIVSRPQETQYFGPGTRLLVL.

The chain is built from TRBV28 and TRBJ1-2; tentative D call: TRBD1 (5 bases). There are 14 residues in the CDR3. The germline CDR1 and CDR2 sequences are MDHEN and SYDVKM. The germline V and J ends were trimmed by 2 bases and 6 bases, with 13 bases remaining between them. The CDR3 spells CASSLTETVNGYTF. The CDR3 DNA reads as TGTGCCAGCAGTTTAACGGAGACAGTCAATGGCTACACCTTC.

The V gene is TRBV7-2, the J gene TRBJ1-5; 7 positions agree with TRBD1. J gave up 6 bases and V 4 bases, and 6 bases lay outside the gene matches. This CDR3 spans 14 amino acids. Germline V CDR1 and CDR2: SGHTA, FQGNSA. The DNA for the CDR3 is TGTGCCAGCAGCTATTTAGGGGGCGGTCAGCCCCAGCATTTT. Its protein is CASSYLGGGQPQHF.

The V gene is TRBV10-3, the J gene TRBJ1-6; possible D gene TRBD1, 6 bases. Trimming pared 2 bases from V and 1 base from J, leaving 15 bases between. Germline V gene sequence: CDR1 ENHRY, CDR2 SYGVKD. The length of the CDR3 is 18 residues. CDR3 sequence: CAISEGKGVDSYNSPLHF. The CDR3 DNA is TGTGCCATCAGTGAGGGAAAGGGGGTTGATTCCTATAATTCACCCCTCCACTTT.

J is TRBJ1-1 and V is TRBV4-1; D is undetermined. V lost 1 base and J lost 4, with 13 bases in between. The CDR3 is 15 amino acids. CDR1 and CDR2 (germline): MGHRA, YSYEKL. The CDR3 sequence is CASSQGPEVSTEAFF. The CDR3 DNA follows: TGCGCCAGCAGCCAAGGACCGGAGGTTAGCACTGAAGCTTTCTTT.

The chain combines TRBV5-1 with TRBJ2-3; 7 bases map to TRBD1. The CDR3 consists of 16 residues. V was pared by 0 bases and J by 0 bases, with 4 bases of the junction left unmatched. Germline CDR1 reads SGHRS; CDR2 reads YFSETQ. The CDR3, as DNA: TGCGCCAGCAGCTTGGGGACAGGCGCCAGCACAGATACGCAGTATTTT. Protein product: CASSLGTGASTDTQYF.

The rearrangement links TRBV9 to TRBJ2-5; 9 bases are a match to TRBD2. CDR3 size: 15 residues. V lost 0 bases and J lost 5; bases outside the gene matches: 5. Germline V gene data show CDR1 as SGDLS and CDR2 as YYNGEE. CDR3 nucleotide sequence: TGTGCCAGCAGCGTAGCAGGCGGGAGGGGGGAGACCCAGTACTTC. Translated: CASSVAGGRGETQYF.

The chain combines TRBV7-9 with TRBJ1-4; TRBD1 aligns across 9 bases. V dropped 0 bases and J dropped 7; count of bases not matched to a gene: 3. The CDR3 contains 15 residues. The germline gives CDR1 SEHNR, CDR2 FQNEAQ (reference sequence). CDR3 DNA sequence: TGTGCCAGCAGCTTAGCAGGACAGGGGCGTGAAAAACTGTTTTTT. This sequence encodes CASSLAGQGREKLFF.

This chain connects TRBV5-4 to TRBJ1-1; possibly TRBD1 for D (6 bases). The CDR3 consists of 13 residues. Per germline, CDR1 SGHNT and CDR2 YYREEE (reference sequence). V lost 3 bases and J 11 bases, leaving 17 bases between the germline ends. The CDR3: CASSSGTSVWAFF. In nucleotides, the CDR3 is TGTGCCAGCAGCTCCGGGACAAGTGTATGGGCTTTCTTT. Based on the CDR3 plus reference TRBV5-4 and TRBJ1-1, the full variable domain is ETGVTQSPTHLIKTRGQQVTLRCSSQSGHNTVSWYQQALGQGPQFIFQYYREEENGRGNFPPRFSGLQFPNYSSELNVNALELDDSALYLCASSSGTSVWAFFGQGTRLTVV.

The V gene is TRBV19, the J gene TRBJ2-5; 14 bases match TRBD2. The CDR3 sequence is 16 residues long. The germline CDR1 and CDR2 sequences are LNHDA and SQIVND (reference sequence). V trimming: 6 bases; J trimming: 0 bases; junction bases outside the gene matches: 3. The DNA of the CDR3 is TGTGCCAGTAGCGGACTAGCGGGAGGCCACCAAGAGACCCAGTACTTC. Protein: CASSGLAGGHQETQYF.

V is TRBV3-1 (or the pseudogene TRBV3-2) and J is TRBJ2-3; 7 nucleotides align to TRBD2. The germline CDR1 and CDR2 sequences are LGHDT and YNNKEL (reference sequence). Trimming removed 4 bases from V and 4 bases from J; junction bases left unmatched: 5. The CDR3 is made up of 14 amino acids. Written as DNA, the CDR3 is TGTGCCAGCAGCCTCCGACTAGCAGCAGATACGCAGTATTTT. It encodes CASSLRLAADTQYF.

The V and J genes are TRBV28 and TRBJ2-1; TRBD1 matches at 7 bases. The V gene's germline CDR1 is MDHEN and CDR2 SYDVKM. V lost 6 bases, J lost 9 bases, and 11 bases stayed unmatched. The CDR3 consists of 14 residues. The DNA of the CDR3 is TGTGCCAGCAGCCCTAATAGCGACAGGGCTGAGCAGTTCTTC. Translation: CASSPNSDRAEQFF.

V usage is TRBV7-3 and J usage is TRBJ2-1; TRBD2 aligns across 7 bases. This CDR3 is built from 14 residues. CDR1 is SGHTA and CDR2 is FQGTGA in the germline V gene. V lost 0 bases to trimming and J lost 5 bases; unmatched junction nucleotides: 1. The CDR3 bases are TGTGCCAGCAGCTTAACTGGGAGGGACAATGAGCAGTTCTTC. This codes for CASSLTGRDNEQFF.

This clone was recorded once. This chain links TRBV11-3 with TRBJ2-2; D uncertain. Per germline, CDR1 SGHNT and CDR2 YENEEA. Trimming took off 4 bases at V and 2 bases at J, with 11 bases between the two ends. The CDR3 is 15 amino acids. CDR3 sequence: CASSSSMRNTGELFF. CDR3 coding DNA: TGTGCCAGCAGCTCATCCATGCGAAACACCGGGGAGCTGTTTTTT.

The gene calls are TRBV4-2 and TRBJ2-1; 7 bases map to TRBD1. V trimming: 4 bases; J trimming: 8 bases; junction bases outside the gene matches: 8. Germline CDR1 LGHNA, CDR2 YNFKEQ. The CDR3 covers 14 residues. The CDR3 nucleotides are TGTGCCAGCAGCCCTAAGGGGGCGGCGTATGAGCAGTTCTTC. Translating gives CASSPKGAAYEQFF.

The chain carries TRBV7-6 and TRBJ2-7; tentative D call: TRBD2 (5 bases). The CDR3 has 15 residues. Trimming cost V 1 base and J 3 bases, with 13 bases left between them. Germline V gene sequence: CDR1 SGHVS, CDR2 FNYEAQ. The CDR3: CASSLDGLRGYEQYF. As DNA, the CDR3 is TGTGCCAGCAGCTTAGACGGCCTACGGGGCTACGAGCAGTACTTC. The full variable domain, rest sourced from reference TRBV7-6 and TRBJ2-7, is GAGVSQSPRYKVTKRGQDVALRCDPISGHVSLYWYRQALGQGPEFLTYFNYEAQQDKSGLPNDRFSAERPEGSISTLTIQRTEQRDSAMYRCASSLDGLRGYEQYFGPGTRLTVT.